A single sample is the source of the 15 T cell receptor beta chains below, sequenced in a study of cytomegalovirus exposure and HLA in healthy donors. The PCR ran on 60 Vbeta and 13 Jbeta primers. The assay was immunoSEQ multiplex PCR, and TCRdb's table has in-frame clones only and misses some. The sample includes approximately 200,000 clones, over 60% of them seen just once. The sequencing input was PBMCs. These TCRs come from a man aged 18 to 29 in good health and CMV-seronegative.

The genes are TRBV5-1 and TRBJ2-7; 8 nucleotides match TRBD2. The CDR3 loop spans 14 amino acids. Germline CDR1 reads SGHRS; CDR2 reads YFSETQ. J lost 2 bases, V lost 4 bases, and 5 bases had no gene match. In DNA form, the CDR3 reads TGCGCCAGCAGCCCTGCGGGAGGTGCCTACGAGCAGTACTTC. Protein sequence: CASSPAGGAYEQYF.

This clone was seen a handful of times. The CDR3 region is CASSYPGRDTEAFF. The DNA of the CDR3 is TGTGCCAGCAGTTACCCAGGGAGGGACACTGAAGCTTTCTTT. The chain combines TRBV6-5 with TRBJ1-1, with a tentative D call TRBD1 (5 bases). Trimming left V 2 bases short and J 3 bases short, with 10 bases between. Germline-derived CDR1 and CDR2 are MNHEY and SVGAGI. This CDR3 comprises 14 residues.

The CDR3 DNA reads TGTGCCAGTAGTCCCCAGGGGGCGCCTGTTGAAAAACTGTTTTTT. Its translation is CASSPQGAPVEKLFF. V and J are TRBV19 and TRBJ1-4; 8 bases agree with TRBD1. Germline V lookup: CDR1 LNHDA, CDR2 SQIVND (reference sequence). J was trimmed by 7 bases and V by 5 bases; bases with no gene match: 9. There are 15 residues in the CDR3.

This clone appeared a few times. This chain links TRBV29-1 with TRBJ2-1; 12 positions match TRBD2. Germline loops: CDR1 SQVTM, CDR2 ANQGSEA. The J segment lost 6 bases and the V segment lost 4 bases, leaving 4 bases of the junction unmatched. The CDR3 sequence is 14 residues long. The CDR3 DNA reads as TGCAGCGTTGGGGCTAGCGGGAGGGCCAATGAGCAGTTCTTC. As protein: CSVGASGRANEQFF.

This clone showed up just once. The chain links TRBV7-2 to TRBJ2-5; 9 nucleotides agree with TRBD2. The CDR3 has 16 amino acids. V dropped 4 bases and J dropped 5; count of bases not matched to a gene: 11. Germline V gene lookup returns CDR1 SGHTA and CDR2 FQGNSA. DNA for the CDR3: TGTGCCAGCAGCTCCGGGACTAGCCATGTTGCGGAGACCCAGTACTTC. Its protein is CASSSGTSHVAETQYF.

The V gene is TRBV4-2, the J gene TRBJ2-1, with D perhaps matching TRBD2 (6 bases). The V end lost 4 bases, the J end lost 8 bases, and 9 bases lay between the germline ends. Germline CDR1 and CDR2: LGHNA and YNFKEQ. This CDR3 spans 12 amino acids. The CDR3 DNA sequence: TGTGCCAGCAGCCGGAGGGTCGATGAGCAGTTCTTC. Its translation: CASSRRVDEQFF.

Points on this clone: A read error may produce the germline difference seen at one junction end. The CDR3 DNA reads TGTGCTAGCAGCTTAGGAGCGGGGGATGAGCAGTTCTTC. Its protein is CASSLGAGDEQFF. The chain has TRBV7-7 and TRBJ2-1, with 8 bases identical to TRBD2. Germline V lookup: CDR1 SSHAT, CDR2 FNYEAQ (reference sequence). The CDR3 sequence is 13 residues long.

J is TRBJ2-5 and V is TRBV14; perhaps TRBD1 as D (5 bases). Germline CDR1 is SGHDN and CDR2 is FVKESK. This CDR3 has 15 residues. V gave up 1 base and J gave up 1 base, with 10 bases separating them. Here the CDR3 reads CASSQAFQGQETQYF. CDR3 coding DNA: TGTGCCAGCAGCCAAGCATTCCAGGGCCAAGAGACCCAGTACTTC.

The chain uses TRBV5-5 and TRBJ1-1; weak D call: TRBD1 (6 bases). Per germline, CDR1 SGHKS and CDR2 YYEKEE (reference sequence). V was pared by 4 bases and J by 0 bases, with 16 bases between. CDR3 length: 16 residues. CDR3 coding DNA: TGTGCCAGCAGCCGTCTTGGGGGCTCCATGAACACTGAAGCTTTCTTT. This translates into CASSRLGGSMNTEAFF.

The chain employs TRBV6-5 and TRBJ2-5, with D perhaps TRBD1 (5 bases). The germline V gene has CDR1 MNHEY and CDR2 SVGAGI. The CDR3 is 15 residues long. V was cut by 7 bases and J by 4 bases, with 19 bases left in between. Here the CDR3 reads CASTRGRDFVETQYF. CDR3 sequence (DNA): TGTGCCAGCACTAGGGGAAGGGATTTTGTAGAGACCCAGTACTTC.

The chain employs TRBV6-1 and TRBJ1-3; D is possibly TRBD1 (5 bases). V was clipped by 1 base and J by 3 bases, with 10 bases between them. The CDR3 has 15 residues. Germline V gene data show CDR1 as MNHNS and CDR2 as SASEGT. This CDR3 reads CASSEVAGDGNTIYF. As DNA, the CDR3 is TGTGCCAGCAGTGAAGTAGCGGGGGATGGAAACACCATATATTTT.

The chain recombines TRBV4-3 with TRBJ1-1; 9 bases are a match to TRBD1. Germline V gives CDR1 LGHNA, CDR2 YSLEER. Trimming removed 2 bases from V and 4 bases from J; junction bases left unmatched: 8. This CDR3 spans 16 amino acids. The CDR3 loop reads CASSQTWTGETTEAFF. CDR3 nucleotides: TGCGCCAGCAGCCAAACTTGGACAGGGGAGACCACTGAAGCTTTCTTT.

On this clone itself: Distinct nucleotide sequences in the sample also encode this CDR3. This chain uses TRBV5-1 with TRBJ2-7; D is perhaps TRBD1 (5 bases). Trimming removed 0 bases at V and 2 bases at J, with 12 bases between. The V gene's germline CDR1 is SGHRS and CDR2 YFSETQ. This CDR3 has 15 amino acids. CDR3 in amino acids: CASSLVQGGTYEQYF. In DNA form, the CDR3 reads TGCGCCAGCAGCTTGGTGCAGGGTGGGACCTACGAGCAGTACTTC.

V is TRBV11-2 and J is TRBJ2-2; a possible D gene is TRBD1 (5 bases). V was pared by 5 bases and J by 3 bases, with 19 bases between. Germline V gene sequence: CDR1 SGHAT, CDR2 FQNNGV. This CDR3 has 17 amino acids. The CDR3 bases are TGTGCCAGCAGCCCCATCCCCCAGGGATACGACACCGGGGAGCTGTTTTTT. Residues: CASSPIPQGYDTGELFF. Full variable domain (rest looked up from reference TRBV11-2 and TRBJ2-2): EAGVAQSPRYKIIEKRQSVAFWCNPISGHATLYWYQQILGQGPKLLIQFQNNGVVDDSQLPKDRFSAERLKGVDSTLKIQPAKLEDSAVYLCASSPIPQGYDTGELFFGEGSRLTVL.

The V call is TRBV2, the J call TRBJ2-1; 12 bases line up with TRBD2. The CDR3 runs 12 residues. The germline V gene encodes CDR1 SNHLY and CDR2 FYNNEI. The junction had 4 bases not matched to a gene; V was cut back by 10 bases and J by 9 bases. The CDR3 DNA reads as TGTGCCACTAGCGGGGGGGCCGTTGAGCAGTTCTTC. The encoded protein is CATSGGAVEQFF.